This TCR beta chain was retrieved from a study of molecular identifiers for immune sequencing clone quantification. TCRdb analysed the PCR reads with MiXCR anew, one entry per CDR3 protein. The sample lists approximately 680,000 distinct CDR3 sequences; less than 30% were seen once. In this sample, this clonotype turned up a few times. Trimming took off 0 bases at V and 6 bases at J, with 18 bases between the two ends. The CDR3 spans 16 residues. J is TRBJ2-7 and V is TRBV12-3 or TRBV12-4; D might be TRBD1 or TRBD2, each matching 5 bases. Specimen: naive CD8+ T cells from blood, with Jurkat cell RNA spiked in. As to subset: FACS-sorted CD8+CD4-CCR7+CD45RA+ naive T cells. The origin of this receptor is a human donor in good health. Some libraries in this study had Jurkat cell RNA spiked in. The CDR3 sequence is CASSLATWGTAVEQYF. The CDR3 DNA is TGTGCCAGCAGTTTAGCAACGTGGGGGACGGCGGTCGAGCAGTACTTC.